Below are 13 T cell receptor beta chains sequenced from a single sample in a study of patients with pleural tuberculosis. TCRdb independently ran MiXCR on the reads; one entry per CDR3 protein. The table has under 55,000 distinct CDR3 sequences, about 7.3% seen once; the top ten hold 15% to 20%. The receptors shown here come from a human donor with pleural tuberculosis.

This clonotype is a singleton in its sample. The CDR3 coding sequence is TGTGCCAGCAGTCCTCAACGCCTTCAGCCCCAGCATTTT. Translating it yields CASSPQRLQPQHF. The chain has TRBV12-3 or TRBV12-4 and TRBJ1-5; D is ambiguous. The CDR3 is 13 residues long. V lost 5 bases and J lost 6, with 11 bases in between.

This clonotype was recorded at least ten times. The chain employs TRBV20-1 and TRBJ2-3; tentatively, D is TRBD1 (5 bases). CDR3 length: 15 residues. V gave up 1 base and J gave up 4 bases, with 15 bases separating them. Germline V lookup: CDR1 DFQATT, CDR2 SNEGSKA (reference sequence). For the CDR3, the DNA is TGCAGTGCTAGAGGCAGGGAAAGAGTCGCAGATACGCAGTATTTT. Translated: CSARGRERVADTQYF.

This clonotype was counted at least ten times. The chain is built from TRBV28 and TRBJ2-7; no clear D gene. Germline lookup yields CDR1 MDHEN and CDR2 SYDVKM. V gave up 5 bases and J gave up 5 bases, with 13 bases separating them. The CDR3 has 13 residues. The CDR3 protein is CASSQINRDEQYF. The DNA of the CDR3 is TGTGCCAGCAGTCAAATTAATCGGGACGAGCAGTACTTC.

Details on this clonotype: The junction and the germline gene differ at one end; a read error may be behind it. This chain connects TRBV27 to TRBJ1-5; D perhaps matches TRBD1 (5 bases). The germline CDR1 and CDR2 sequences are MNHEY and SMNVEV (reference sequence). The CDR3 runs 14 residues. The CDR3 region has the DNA TGTGCCAGCACCGGACGGGGCTGGGATCAGCCTCAGCATTTT. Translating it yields CASTGRGWDQPQHF.

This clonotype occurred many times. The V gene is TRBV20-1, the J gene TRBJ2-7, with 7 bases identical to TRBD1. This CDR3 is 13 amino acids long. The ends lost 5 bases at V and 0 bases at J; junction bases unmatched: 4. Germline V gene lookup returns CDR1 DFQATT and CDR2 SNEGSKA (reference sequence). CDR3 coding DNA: TGCAGTGCTTCAGGGGACAGCTCCTACGAGCAGTACGTC. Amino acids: CSASGDSSYEQYV.

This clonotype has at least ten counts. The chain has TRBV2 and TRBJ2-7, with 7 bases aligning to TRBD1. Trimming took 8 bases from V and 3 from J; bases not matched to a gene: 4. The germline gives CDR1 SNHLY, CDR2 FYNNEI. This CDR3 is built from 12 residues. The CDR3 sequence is CASQGEIYEQYV. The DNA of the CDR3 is TGTGCCAGCCAGGGGGAAATCTACGAGCAGTACGTC.

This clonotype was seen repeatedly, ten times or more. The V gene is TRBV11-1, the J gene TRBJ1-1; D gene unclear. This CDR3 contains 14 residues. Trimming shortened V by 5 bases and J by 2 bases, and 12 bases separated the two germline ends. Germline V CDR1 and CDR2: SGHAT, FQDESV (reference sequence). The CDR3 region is CASSPVSLNTEAFF. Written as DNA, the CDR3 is TGTGCCAGCAGCCCCGTGTCTCTAAACACTGAAGCTTTCTTT.

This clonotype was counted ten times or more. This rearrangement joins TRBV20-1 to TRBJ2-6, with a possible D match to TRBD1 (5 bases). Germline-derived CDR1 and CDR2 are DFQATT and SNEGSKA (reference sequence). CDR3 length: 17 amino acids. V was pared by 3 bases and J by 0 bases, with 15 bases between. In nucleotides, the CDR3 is TGCAGTGCTAGGGCCAGGGTACCCAGCTCTGGGGCCAACGTCCTGACTTTC. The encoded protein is CSARARVPSSGANVLTF.

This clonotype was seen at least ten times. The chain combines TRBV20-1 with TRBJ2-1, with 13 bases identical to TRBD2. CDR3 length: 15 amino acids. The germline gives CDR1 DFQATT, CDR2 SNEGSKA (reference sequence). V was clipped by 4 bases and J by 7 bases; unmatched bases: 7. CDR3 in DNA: TGCAGTGCTACTGACCCGGGACTAGCGGGAAATGAGCAGTTCTTC. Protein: CSATDPGLAGNEQFF.

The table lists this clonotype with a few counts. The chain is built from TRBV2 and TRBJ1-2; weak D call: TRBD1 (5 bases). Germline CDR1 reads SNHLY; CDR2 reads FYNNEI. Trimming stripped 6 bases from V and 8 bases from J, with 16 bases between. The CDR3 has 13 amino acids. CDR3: CASSDERGVGYTF. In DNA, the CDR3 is TGTGCCAGCAGCGACGAAAGGGGCGTAGGCTACACCTTC. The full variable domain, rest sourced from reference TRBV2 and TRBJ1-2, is EPEVTQTPSHQVTQMGQEVILRCVPISNHLYFYWYRQILGQKVEFLVSFYNNEISEKSEIFDDQFSVERPDGSNFTLKIRSTKLEDSAMYFCASSDERGVGYTFGSGTRLTVV.

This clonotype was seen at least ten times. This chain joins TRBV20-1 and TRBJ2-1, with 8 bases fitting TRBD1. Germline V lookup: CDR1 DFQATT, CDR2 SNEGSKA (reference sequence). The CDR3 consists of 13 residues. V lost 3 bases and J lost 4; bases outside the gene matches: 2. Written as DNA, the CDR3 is TGCAGTGCTAGGGGACAGGCGTACAATGAGCAGTTCTTC. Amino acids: CSARGQAYNEQFF.

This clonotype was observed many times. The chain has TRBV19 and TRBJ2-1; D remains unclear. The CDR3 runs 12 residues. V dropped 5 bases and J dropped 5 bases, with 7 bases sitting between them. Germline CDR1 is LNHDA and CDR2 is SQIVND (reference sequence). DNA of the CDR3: TGTGCCAGTAGTGCCGGTCACAATGAGCAGTTCTTC. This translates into CASSAGHNEQFF.

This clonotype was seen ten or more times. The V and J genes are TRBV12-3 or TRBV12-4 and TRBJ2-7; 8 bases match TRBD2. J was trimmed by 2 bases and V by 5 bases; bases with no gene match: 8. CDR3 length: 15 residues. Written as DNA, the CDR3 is TGTGCCAGCAGTCTTAGCGGGAAGCTCACCTACGAGCAGTACTTC. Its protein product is CASSLSGKLTYEQYF.